These T cell receptor beta chains were read from a single sample in a study of T cell responses to AZD1222 COVID-19 vaccine. Sequencing was performed with immunoSEQ multiplex PCR; in TCRdb, only in-frame clones are kept and a portion is missing. The sample includes 180,000 or so clones, around 90% of them seen just once. Sequencing used peripheral blood, obtained 28 days after the second AZD1222 dose. The source of these receptors is an adult who received the AZD1222 COVID-19 vaccine. Each CDR3 is given with its conserved first and last residue. A D gene is named only where the DNA matches it firmly. The size field is filled for only some rows; it gives once, few, many or a size class.

. 16 TRBJ1-5 TRBV7-9 . CASTTVDRLRNQPQHF TGTGCCAGCACCACAGTCGACCGGTTGAGGAATCAGCCCCAGCATTTT
TRBD1 15 TRBJ1-4 TRBV7-8 . CASSLLGRGLEKLFF TGTGCCAGCAGCTTATTGGGCAGGGGGCTCGAAAAACTGTTTTTT
TRBD1 13 TRBJ1-1 TRBV5-4 . CASSQRQGYEAFF TGTGCCAGCAGCCAACGACAGGGGTATGAAGCTTTCTTT
. 15 TRBJ1-1 TRBV11-2 . CASSLGSVGGTEAFF TGTGCCAGCAGCTTAGGGTCGGTCGGGGGAACTGAAGCTTTCTTT
TRBD1 14 TRBJ2-7 TRBV14 . CASSPGQGYYEQYF TGTGCCAGCAGCCCCGGACAGGGGTATTACGAGCAGTACTTC
. 12 TRBJ1-1 TRBV28 . CASSLSGGAAFF TGTGCCAGCAGTTTAAGCGGAGGAGCAGCTTTCTTT
TRBD2 15 TRBJ2-3 TRBV2 once CASSVLGGGTDTQYF TGTGCCAGCAGTGTTTTGGGGGGGGGCACAGATACGCAGTATTTT
. 14 TRBJ2-2 TRBV19 . CASSIVQGTGELFF TGTGCCAGTAGTATAGTACAGGGCACCGGGGAGCTGTTTTTT
. 14 TRBJ2-3 TRBV5-5 once CASSFGGYTDTQYF TGTGCCAGCAGCTTCGGCGGATACACAGATACGCAGTATTTT
TRBD2 16 TRBJ2-3 TRBV19 . CASSGRLAGALDTQYF TGTGCCAGTAGTGGGCGACTAGCGGGGGCCCTAGATACGCAGTATTTT
. 14 TRBJ1-2 TRBV7-9 few CASQPHSLNYGYTF TGTGCCAGCCAGCCCCATTCTCTTAACTATGGCTACACCTTC
TRBD2 18 TRBJ2-2 TRBV3-1/TRBV3-2 . CASSLGTTQRGNTGELFF TGTGCCAGCAGCCTTGGGACTACCCAAAGGGGGAACACCGGGGAGCTGTTTTTT
. 16 TRBJ1-6 TRBV27 . CASSLSPRAVDSPLHF TGTGCCAGCAGTTTATCCCCCAGGGCTGTGGATTCACCCCTCCACTTT
. 13 TRBJ1-6 TRBV30 . CACGLTGNSPLHF TGTGCCTGTGGGCTAACTGGGAATTCACCCCTCCACTTT
TRBD2 16 TRBJ2-7 TRBV6-6 . CASSYSGREPTYEQYF TGTGCCAGCAGTTACTCAGGGCGGGAGCCTACGTACGAGCAGTACTTC
. 16 TRBJ1-2 TRBV6-1 . CASSEVRAPVIGGYTF TGTGCCAGCAGTGAAGTTAGGGCCCCGGTCATTGGGGGCTACACCTTC
. 16 TRBJ1-2 TRBV19 . CASSISGEFSLRGYTF TGTGCCAGTAGTATTTCTGGAGAGTTCTCCTTGCGGGGCTACACCTTC
TRBD1 13 TRBJ1-1 TRBV2 . CASSQTGVAEAFF TGTGCCAGCAGTCAAACAGGGGTCGCTGAAGCTTTCTTT
. 13 TRBJ2-1 TRBV30 . CAWSLDLYNEQFF TGTGCCTGGAGCCTGGACCTTTACAATGAGCAGTTCTTC
. 17 TRBJ2-1 TRBV21-1 . CASTRGLGGYSYNEQFF TGTGCCAGCACCAGGGGCCTTGGGGGGTACTCCTACAATGAGCAGTTCTTC
. 12 TRBJ1-3 TRBV30 . CAWSPGRYAIYF TGTGCCTGGAGTCCGGGAAGGTATGCCATATATTTT
. 14 TRBJ1-2 TRBV7-9 once CASSLAEQGHGYTF TGTGCCAGCAGCTTAGCGGAACAGGGACATGGCTACACCTTC
TRBD1 12 TRBJ1-2 TRBV5-8 . CASSLLDRASTF TGTGCCAGCAGCTTGTTAGACAGGGCCAGCACCTTC
. 13 TRBJ2-1 TRBV6-5 . CASTLRRGDEQFF TGTGCCAGCACCCTCCGGCGGGGAGATGAGCAGTTCTTC
. 15 TRBJ2-1 TRBV4-1 . CASSQVGGLRNEQFF TGCGCCAGCAGCCAAGTTGGGGGGCTGAGGAATGAGCAGTTCTTC
. 13 TRBJ2-7 TRBV5-1 once CASRLGAGYEQYF TGCGCCAGCAGATTGGGGGCAGGTTACGAGCAGTACTTC
TRBD1 14 TRBJ1-2 TRBV5-6 . CASSPTGANYGYTF TGTGCCAGCAGCCCTACAGGGGCTAACTATGGCTACACCTTC
TRBD1 17 TRBJ1-1 TRBV19 . CASYFTRDRVTRTEAFF TGTGCCAGTTATTTTACCCGGGACAGGGTAACAAGGACTGAAGCTTTCTTT
TRBD2 13 TRBJ2-1 TRBV30 . CAPTSGRMNEQFF TGTGCTCCCACTAGCGGGAGAATGAATGAGCAGTTCTTC
. 16 TRBJ1-2 TRBV4-2 . CASSQDLRGLVYGYTF TGTGCCAGCAGCCAAGATCTTAGGGGACTTGTTTATGGCTACACCTTC
. 15 TRBJ1-5 TRBV30 once CAWSVDSSSNQPQHF TGTGCCTGGAGTGTAGACAGCTCTAGCAATCAGCCCCAGCATTTT
. 13 TRBJ1-2 TRBV7-9 . CASSLSQGRGYTF TGTGCCAGCAGCTTAAGCCAGGGCCGTGGCTACACCTTC
. 15 TRBJ2-7 TRBV6-5 . CASSVPGRGSYEQYF TGTGCCAGCAGCGTTCCGGGCAGGGGCTCCTACGAGCAGTACTTC